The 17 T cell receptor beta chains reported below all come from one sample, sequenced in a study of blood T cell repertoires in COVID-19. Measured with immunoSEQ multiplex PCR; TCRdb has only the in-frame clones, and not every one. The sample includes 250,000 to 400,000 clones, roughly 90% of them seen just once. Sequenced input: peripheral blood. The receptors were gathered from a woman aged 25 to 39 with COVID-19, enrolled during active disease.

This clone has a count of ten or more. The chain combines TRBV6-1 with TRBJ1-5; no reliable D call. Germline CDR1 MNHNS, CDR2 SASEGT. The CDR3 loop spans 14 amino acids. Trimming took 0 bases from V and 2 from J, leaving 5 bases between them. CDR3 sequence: CASSEAVGNQPQHF. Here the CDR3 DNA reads TGTGCCAGCAGTGAAGCGGTAGGCAATCAGCCCCAGCATTTT.

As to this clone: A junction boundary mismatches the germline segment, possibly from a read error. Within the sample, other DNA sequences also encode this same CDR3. The CDR3 here is CASSPGQREQYF. Here the CDR3 DNA reads TGCGCCAGCAGCCCAGGACAGCGCGAGCAGTACTTC. This sequence joins TRBV12-3 or TRBV12-4 and TRBJ2-7, with D perhaps TRBD1 (6 bases). The CDR3 totals 12 residues.

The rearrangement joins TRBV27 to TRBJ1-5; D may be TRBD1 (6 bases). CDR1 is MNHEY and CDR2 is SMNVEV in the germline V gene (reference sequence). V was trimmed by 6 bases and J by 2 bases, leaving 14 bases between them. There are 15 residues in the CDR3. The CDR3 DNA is TGTGCCAGCAGGCTACAGGGTCCGGGCAATCAGCCCCAGCATTTT. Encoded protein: CASRLQGPGNQPQHF.

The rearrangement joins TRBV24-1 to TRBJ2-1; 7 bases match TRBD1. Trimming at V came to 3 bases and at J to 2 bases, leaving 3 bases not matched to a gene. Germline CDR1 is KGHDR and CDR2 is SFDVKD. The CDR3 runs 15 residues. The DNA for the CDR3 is TGTGCCACCAGTGATAACAGGGGACCCTACAATGAGCAGTTCTTC. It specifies CATSDNRGPYNEQFF.

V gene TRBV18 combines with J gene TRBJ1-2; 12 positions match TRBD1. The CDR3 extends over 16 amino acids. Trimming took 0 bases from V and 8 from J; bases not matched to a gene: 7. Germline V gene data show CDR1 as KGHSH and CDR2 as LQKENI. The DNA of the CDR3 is TGTGCCAGCTCACCACCCCACCGGGACAGGGGGCCCGGCTACACCTTC. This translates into CASSPPHRDRGPGYTF.

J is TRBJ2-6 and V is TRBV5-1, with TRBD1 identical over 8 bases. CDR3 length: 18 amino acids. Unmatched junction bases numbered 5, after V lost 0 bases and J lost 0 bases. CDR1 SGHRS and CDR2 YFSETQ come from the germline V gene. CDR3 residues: CASSLALTGGSGANVLTF. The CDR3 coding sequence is TGCGCCAGCAGCTTGGCCTTAACAGGGGGCTCTGGGGCCAACGTCCTGACTTTC.

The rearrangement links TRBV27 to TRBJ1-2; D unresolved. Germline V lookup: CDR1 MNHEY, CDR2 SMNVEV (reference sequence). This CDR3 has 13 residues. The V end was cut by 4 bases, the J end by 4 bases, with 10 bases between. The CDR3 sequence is CASSWTAGYGYTF. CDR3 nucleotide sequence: TGTGCCAGCAGTTGGACTGCGGGCTATGGCTACACCTTC.

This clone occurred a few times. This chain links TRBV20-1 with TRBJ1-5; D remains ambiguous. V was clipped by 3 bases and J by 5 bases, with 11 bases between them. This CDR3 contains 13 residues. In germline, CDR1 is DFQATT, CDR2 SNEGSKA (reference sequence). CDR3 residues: CSASRGYDQPQHF. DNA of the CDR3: TGCAGTGCTAGTCGAGGGTACGATCAGCCCCAGCATTTT.

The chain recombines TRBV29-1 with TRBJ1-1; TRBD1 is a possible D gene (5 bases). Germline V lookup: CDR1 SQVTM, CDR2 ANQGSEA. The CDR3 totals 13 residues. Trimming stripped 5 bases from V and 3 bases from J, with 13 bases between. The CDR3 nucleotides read TGCAGCGTTCAGGCGGGGGGGGACACTGAAGCTTTCTTT. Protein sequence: CSVQAGGDTEAFF.

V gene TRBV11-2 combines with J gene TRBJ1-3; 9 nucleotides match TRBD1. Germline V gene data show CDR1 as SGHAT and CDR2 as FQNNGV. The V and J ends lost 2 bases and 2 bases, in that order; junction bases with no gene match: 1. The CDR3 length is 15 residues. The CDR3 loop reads CASSLRQGAGNTIYF. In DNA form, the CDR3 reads TGTGCCAGCAGCTTACGACAGGGGGCTGGAAACACCATATATTTT.

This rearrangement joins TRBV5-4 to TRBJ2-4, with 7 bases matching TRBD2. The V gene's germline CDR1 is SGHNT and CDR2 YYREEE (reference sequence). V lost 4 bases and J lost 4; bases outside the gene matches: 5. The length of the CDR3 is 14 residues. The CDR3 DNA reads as TGTGCCAGCAGCGGCGGGAGTACTAAAAACATTCAGTACTTC. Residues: CASSGGSTKNIQYF.

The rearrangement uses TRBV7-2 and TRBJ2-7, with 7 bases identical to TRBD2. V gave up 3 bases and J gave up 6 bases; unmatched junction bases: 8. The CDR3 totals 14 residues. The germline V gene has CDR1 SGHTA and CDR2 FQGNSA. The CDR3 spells CASSLAGVSSEQYF. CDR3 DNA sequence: TGTGCCAGCAGCTTGGCGGGAGTGTCGTCCGAGCAGTACTTC.

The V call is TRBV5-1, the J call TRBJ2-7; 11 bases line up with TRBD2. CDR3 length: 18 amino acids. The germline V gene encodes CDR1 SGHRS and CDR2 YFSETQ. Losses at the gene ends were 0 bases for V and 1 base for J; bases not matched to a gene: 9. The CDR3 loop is CASSLVGLAEHFSYEQYF. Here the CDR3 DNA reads TGCGCCAGCAGCTTGGTGGGACTAGCGGAACATTTTTCCTACGAGCAGTACTTC.

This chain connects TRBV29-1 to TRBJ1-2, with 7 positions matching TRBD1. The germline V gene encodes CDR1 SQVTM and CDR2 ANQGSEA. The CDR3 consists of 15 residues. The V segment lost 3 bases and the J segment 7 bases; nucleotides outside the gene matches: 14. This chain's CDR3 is CSVDMFLAGGVGYTF. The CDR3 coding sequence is TGCAGCGTTGACATGTTTCTAGCAGGGGGAGTTGGCTACACCTTC.

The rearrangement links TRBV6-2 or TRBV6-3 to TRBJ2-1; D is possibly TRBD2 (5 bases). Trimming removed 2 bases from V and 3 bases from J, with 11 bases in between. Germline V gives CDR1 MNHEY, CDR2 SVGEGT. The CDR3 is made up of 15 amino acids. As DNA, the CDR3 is TGTGCCAGCAGTTACCCTATAGCGTTCTACAATGAGCAGTTCTTC. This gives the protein CASSYPIAFYNEQFF.

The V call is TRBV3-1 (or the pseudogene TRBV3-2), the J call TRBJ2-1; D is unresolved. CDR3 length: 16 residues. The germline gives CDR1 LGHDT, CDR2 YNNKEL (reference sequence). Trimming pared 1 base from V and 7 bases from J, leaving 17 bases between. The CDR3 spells CASSQGGGYYGNEQFF. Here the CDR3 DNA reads TGTGCCAGCAGCCAAGGTGGCGGTTATTACGGTAATGAGCAGTTCTTC.

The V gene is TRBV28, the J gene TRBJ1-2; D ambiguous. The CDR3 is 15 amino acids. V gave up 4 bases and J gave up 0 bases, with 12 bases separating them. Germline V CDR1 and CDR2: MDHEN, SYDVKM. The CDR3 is CASSSPRGANYGYTF. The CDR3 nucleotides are TGTGCCAGCAGTTCCCCCCGGGGAGCTAACTATGGCTACACCTTC.